The next 18 T cell receptor beta chains were all read from a single sample in a study of T cells in Graves' hyperthyroidism and ophthalmopathy. What was amplified from RNA transcripts were TCR beta CDR3 regions. First-round RT-PCR targeting the TCR CDR3 was performed with the HTBI primer set. Each CDR3 protein gets one entry after TCRdb re-called the multiplex PCR reads with MiXCR. The sample comprises over 700,000 distinct CDR3 sequences, approximately 40% of which are singletons, and approximately 8.7% rests with the top ten. Sample: blood. These receptors all stem from a man aged 18 to 35 with Graves' hyperthyroidism.

This clonotype was detected only a few times. The chain combines TRBV7-6 with TRBJ2-7; D remains ambiguous. CDR1 is SGHVS, CDR2 FNYEAQ, per germline. There are 13 residues in the CDR3. V lost 2 bases, J lost 3 bases, and 8 bases lay in between. CDR3 amino acids: CASSLNGVYEQYF. The CDR3 DNA follows: TGTGCCAGCAGCTTAAACGGAGTCTACGAGCAGTACTTC.

This clonotype occurred a few times. The CDR3 region has the DNA TGTGCCAGCAGCACTCGGACTAGCGGGGGCCAAGAGACCCAGTACTTC. Translated: CASSTRTSGGQETQYF. The gene calls are TRBV11-1 and TRBJ2-5; 13 bases agree with TRBD2. CDR1 and CDR2 (germline): SGHAT, FQDESV (reference sequence). V gave up 5 bases and J gave up 1 base; unmatched junction bases: 4. There are 16 residues in the CDR3.

This rearrangement joins TRBV4-1 to TRBJ1-1, with no clear D. Germline loops: CDR1 MGHRA, CDR2 YSYEKL. This CDR3 is 14 amino acids long. The V end lost 0 bases, the J end lost 3 bases, and 8 bases lay between the germline ends. The CDR3 DNA sequence: TGCGCCAGCAGCCAAGATCTGGCATACACTGAAGCTTTCTTT. This encodes CASSQDLAYTEAFF.

At least ten counts were recorded for this clonotype. The rearrangement links TRBV7-2 to TRBJ2-7; TRBD1 matches at 9 bases. Germline V lookup: CDR1 SGHTA, CDR2 FQGNSA. This CDR3 contains 15 residues. V shed 5 bases, J shed 3 bases, and the junction held 8 bases outside the gene matches. CDR3 protein: CASSNVPGQGYEQYF. CDR3 nucleotides: TGTGCCAGCAGCAATGTCCCGGGACAGGGCTACGAGCAGTACTTC. The full variable domain, with the rest looked up from reference TRBV7-2 and TRBJ2-7, is GAGVSQSPSNKVTEKGKDVELRCDPISGHTALYWYRQSLGQGLEFLIYFQGNSAPDKSGLPSDRFSAERTGGSVSTLTIQRTQQEDSAVYLCASSNVPGQGYEQYFGPGTRLTVT.

This clonotype was counted a few times. This sequence joins TRBV7-9 and TRBJ2-2, with 8 bases matching TRBD2. The germline V gene has CDR1 SEHNR and CDR2 FQNEAQ (reference sequence). The CDR3 is 15 amino acids. V shed 5 bases, J shed 7 bases, and the junction held 9 bases outside the gene matches. The CDR3 sequence: CASSVLAVRNGELFF. In DNA form, the CDR3 reads TGTGCCAGCAGCGTACTAGCGGTCCGGAACGGGGAGCTGTTTTTT.

The chain uses TRBV6-1 and TRBJ2-7; 12 bases align to TRBD2. The V gene's germline CDR1 is MNHNS and CDR2 SASEGT. With V trimmed by 7 bases and J by 4 bases, 5 bases remained unmatched. CDR3 length: 14 residues. The CDR3 sequence is CASTVTSGSYEQYF. The CDR3 DNA is TGTGCCAGCACTGTGACTAGCGGGAGTTACGAGCAGTACTTC.

This sequence joins TRBV2 and TRBJ1-2; no definite D call. This CDR3 is 15 amino acids long. V was cut by 6 bases and J by 3 bases, with 17 bases left in between. Germline lookup yields CDR1 SNHLY and CDR2 FYNNEI. The CDR3 protein is CASSQGSESDYGYTF. The CDR3 nucleotides are TGTGCCAGCAGCCAAGGCAGTGAATCTGACTATGGCTACACCTTC.

About this clonotype: This CDR3 is missing its conserved last phenylalanine or tryptophan, likely due to a read error. The V and J genes are TRBV29-1 and TRBJ1-2; tentatively, D is TRBD1 (5 bases). The CDR3 extends over 12 amino acids. The V and J ends lost 0 bases and 8 bases respectively, with 10 bases between them. Germline V gene sequence: CDR1 SQVTM, CDR2 ANQGSEA. For the CDR3, the DNA is TGCAGCGTTGAAGATGGGGACCGGGGCTACACCCTC. Amino acids: CSVEDGDRGYTL.

As concerns this clonotype: At one of its ends the junction is not consistent with the germline gene, which may arise from a read error. The rearrangement joins TRBV7-2 to TRBJ2-7; no definite D call. This CDR3 is built from 14 residues. CDR1 and CDR2 (germline): SGHTA, FQGNSA. The CDR3 sequence is CASSVASQIYEQYF. The CDR3 DNA follows: TGTGCCAGCAGCGTAGCCTCACAGATCTACGAGCAGTACTTC.

The chain links TRBV13 to TRBJ2-5; 9 nucleotides match TRBD2. The CDR3 length is 14 residues. Germline assignment: CDR1 PRHDT and CDR2 FYEKMQ (reference sequence). Trimming took 4 bases from V and 4 from J; bases not matched to a gene: 4. The CDR3, as DNA: TGTGCCAGCAGCTCTGGCGGGGGGGTAGAGACCCAGTACTTC. It yields the protein CASSSGGGVETQYF. The full variable domain, in which reference TRBV13 and TRBJ2-5 provide the parts outside the CDR3, is AAGVIQSPRHLIKEKRETATLKCYPIPRHDTVYWYQQGPGQDPQFLISFYEKMQSDKGSIPDRFSAQQFSDYHSELNMSSLELGDSALYFCASSSGGGVETQYFGPGTRLLVL.

The V gene is TRBV29-1, the J gene TRBJ2-7; unclear D gene. V was shortened by 7 bases and J by 4 bases, with 17 bases between the two germline ends. The CDR3 runs 13 residues. Germline lookup yields CDR1 SQVTM and CDR2 ANQGSEA. CDR3 coding DNA: TGCAGCGGGCTCTTCCTCCCGGTTTACGAGCAGTACTTC. Translating it yields CSGLFLPVYEQYF.

This sequence joins TRBV5-6 and TRBJ2-7, with D perhaps TRBD1 (6 bases). This CDR3 has 13 amino acids. Between the trimmed V and J ends, which lost 2 bases and 5 bases, there was a span of 11 bases. Germline CDR1 SGHDT, CDR2 YYEEEE. The CDR3 sequence: CASSFGPGDEQYF. CDR3 bases: TGTGCCAGCAGCTTTGGGCCAGGGGACGAGCAGTACTTC.

This clonotype was counted at least ten times. The chain links TRBV15 to TRBJ2-7; no reliable D call. V lost 0 bases and J lost 2, with 8 bases in between. Per the germline V gene, CDR1 is LNHNV and CDR2 is YYDKDF (reference sequence). There are 14 residues in the CDR3. CDR3 sequence reads: CATSRERYPYEQYF. The CDR3 DNA sequence: TGTGCCACCAGCAGAGAGCGGTACCCCTACGAGCAGTACTTC. Full variable domain (remainder filled in from reference TRBV15 and TRBJ2-7): DAMVIQNPRYQVTQFGKPVTLSCSQTLNHNVMYWYQQKSSQAPKLLFHYYDKDFNNEADTPDNFQSRRPNTSFCFLDIRSPGLGDTAMYLCATSRERYPYEQYFGPGTRLTVT.

This clonotype has just a few counts. The V and J genes are TRBV12-3 or TRBV12-4 and TRBJ2-7, with 12 bases aligning to TRBD2. Trimming cost V 7 bases and J 7 bases; bases outside gene matches: 8. The CDR3 is made up of 14 amino acids. CDR3 DNA sequence: TGTGCCAGCACCTTGGGACTAGCGGGCGAAGAGCAGTACTTC. The encoded protein is CASTLGLAGEEQYF.

This clonotype occurred a few times. CDR3 region: CASSQGGQREWGYEQYF. DNA for the CDR3: TGTGCCAGCAGCCAAGGAGGCCAGCGGGAGTGGGGGTACGAGCAGTACTTC. The chain links TRBV7-8 to TRBJ2-7; 8 bases match TRBD2. The CDR3 covers 17 residues. The germline V gene has CDR1 SGHVS and CDR2 FQNEAQ. Trimming cost V 5 bases and J 4 bases; bases outside gene matches: 16.

The chain employs TRBV9 and TRBJ1-6; D call uncertain. This CDR3 region has 15 residues. V lost 3 bases and J 7 bases, leaving 14 bases between the germline ends. Germline lookup yields CDR1 SGDLS and CDR2 YYNGEE. CDR3 bases: TGTGCCAGCAGCGCCCGGACTGACGGGAATTCACCCCTCCACTTT. It encodes CASSARTDGNSPLHF.

This chain joins TRBV25-1 and TRBJ1-6; D is unclear. This CDR3 contains 14 residues. In germline, CDR1 is MGHDK, CDR2 SYGVNS. The V end lost 4 bases, the J end lost 11 bases, and 15 bases lay between the germline ends. CDR3 region: CASSALGEGTPLHF. CDR3 sequence (DNA): TGTGCCAGCAGTGCCCTCGGGGAGGGTACACCCCTCCACTTT. The full variable domain, its missing parts supplied by reference TRBV25-1 and TRBJ1-6, is EADIYQTPRYLVIGTGKKITLECSQTMGHDKMYWYQQDPGMELHLIHYSYGVNSTEKGDLSSESTVSRIRTEHFPLTLESARPSHTSQYLCASSALGEGTPLHFGNGTRLTVT.

This clonotype appeared a single time. The rearrangement joins TRBV5-1 to TRBJ2-2; a weak D match, TRBD1 (5 bases). The CDR3 totals 16 residues. The germline V gene has CDR1 SGHRS and CDR2 YFSETQ. The ends were cut back, 0 bases at V and 1 base at J, with 10 bases in the middle. The CDR3 loop is CASSLEGRVNTGELFF. CDR3 nucleotides: TGCGCCAGCAGCTTGGAAGGCAGGGTGAACACCGGGGAGCTGTTTTTT.